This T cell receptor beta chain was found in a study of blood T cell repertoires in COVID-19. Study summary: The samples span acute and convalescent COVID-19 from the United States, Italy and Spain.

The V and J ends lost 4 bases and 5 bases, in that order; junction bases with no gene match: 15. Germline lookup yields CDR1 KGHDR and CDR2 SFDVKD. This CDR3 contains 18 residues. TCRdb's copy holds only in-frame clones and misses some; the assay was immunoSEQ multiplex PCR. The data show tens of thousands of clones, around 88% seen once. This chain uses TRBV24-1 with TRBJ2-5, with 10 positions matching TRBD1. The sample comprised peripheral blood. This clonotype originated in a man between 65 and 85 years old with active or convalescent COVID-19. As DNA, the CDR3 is TGTGCCACCAGTGAGTCTAGACAGGGGGCGGTTTTTCAGGAGACCCAGTACTTC. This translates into CATSESRQGAVFQETQYF.